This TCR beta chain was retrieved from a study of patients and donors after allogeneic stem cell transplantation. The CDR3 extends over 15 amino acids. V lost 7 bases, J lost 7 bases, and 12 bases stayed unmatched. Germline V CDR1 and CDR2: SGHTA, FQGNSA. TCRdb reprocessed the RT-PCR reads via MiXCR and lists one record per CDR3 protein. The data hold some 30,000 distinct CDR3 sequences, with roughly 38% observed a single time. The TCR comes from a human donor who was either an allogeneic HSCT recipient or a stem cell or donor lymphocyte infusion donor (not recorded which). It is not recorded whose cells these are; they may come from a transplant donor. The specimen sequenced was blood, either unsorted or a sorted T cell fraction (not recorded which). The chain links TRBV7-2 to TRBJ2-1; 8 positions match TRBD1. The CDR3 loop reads CASTPRSGGINEQFF. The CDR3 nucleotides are TGTGCCAGCACCCCCCGTTCAGGGGGCATAAATGAGCAGTTCTTC. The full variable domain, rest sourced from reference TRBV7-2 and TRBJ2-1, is GAGVSQSPSNKVTEKGKDVELRCDPISGHTALYWYRQSLGQGLEFLIYFQGNSAPDKSGLPSDRFSAERTGGSVSTLTIQRTQQEDSAVYLCASTPRSGGINEQFFGPGTRLTVL.